Here is one TCR beta chain with its context. The second PCR ran about 6 to 12 cycles with a sample-barcoded 5' primer and J-beta primers. TCRdb re-called the 5' RACE reads through MiXCR, storing one row per CDR3 protein. Of roughly 680,000 distinct CDR3 sequences in the sample, approximately 52% were seen once. CDR3 size: 12 residues. The germline CDR1 and CDR2 sequences are LGHNT and FRNRAP. The V end lost 8 bases, the J end lost 5 bases, and 7 bases lay between the germline ends. The data stem from a study of blood T cells in healthy people across ages. This clonotype was sampled from a woman of 80 years or more in good health. Sample: blood. The gene calls are TRBV12-5 and TRBJ1-6; D unresolved. As DNA, the CDR3 is TGTGCTAGTAGATGGGATAATTCACCCCTCCACTTT. Its translation: CASRWDNSPLHF. The complete variable domain, with remaining parts taken from reference TRBV12-5 and TRBJ1-6, reads DARVTQTPRHKVTEMGQEVTMRCQPILGHNTVFWYRQTMMQGLELLAYFRNRAPLDDSGMPKDRFSAEMPDATLATLKIQPSEPRDSAVYFCASRWDNSPLHFGNGTRLTVT.